The T cell receptor (beta chain) under discussion was sequenced for a study of T cell responses to AZD1222 COVID-19 vaccine (dated by TCRdb to the early 2020s). Background on the whole study: AZD1222 recipients given second doses at about 4 weeks or at about 12 weeks were pooled, since spike-specific TCR depth and breadth were not found to differ between the two schedules. Trial participants were enrolled by age into subgroups of 18-55, 56-69 and 70-plus years, and about 150, 27 and 61 TCR-sequenced participants, respectively, were included in these subgroups. A total of more than 230 trial participants underwent TCR sequencing, of whom some 200 had received two doses of AZD1222 and about 25 had received two doses of the MenACWY control vaccine.

The CDR3 runs 14 amino acids, cysteine and phenylalanine included. Here the CDR3 DNA is all that survives: 42 bases in frame from base 1. The germline V gene sets CDR1 to SNHLY and CDR2 to FYNNEI. V is shortened by 6 bases, J by 7 bases, and the region joining them spans 13 bases. What the time point label conveys for this sample: baseline before first vaccination. The vaccinee samples were drawn from two UK trials, COV001 and COV002, one of which was a single-blind randomized controlled phase 2/3 trial testing AZD1222 (ChAdOx1 nCoV-19) in healthy adults. For TCRbeta chain sequencing, PBMC samples from trial participants were taken at day 0 and at day 28 after the second dose. General findings and caveats noted by the study authors: Conclusions about previously exposed vaccinees are limited because only six or seven AZD1222 recipients were SARS-CoV-2 seropositive at baseline. In the small 56-69-year group, the increase in depth fell short of significance, most likely because of low power. After two AZD1222 doses, spike-specific TCR breadth and depth were significantly higher than at day 0 and than in MenACWY recipients. Reportedly, close to half of the unique spike-specific TCRs recognized epitopes lying outside the regions that are mutated in the B.1.351 and B.1.1.7 variants. Most participants were white British and females outnumbered males, and the authors suggested that clonal diversity may have been underestimated. Vaccine-associated CD4 TCRs spanned the whole spike protein, with dominant responses in regions 160-218 and 743-854. Because no day 14 peak-response samples were available, the repertoires could be characterized only after the peak T cell response.

Comment on this clone: Its antigen remains unidentified. Per-base qualities were not stored, and no clone one base away is much larger.

The CDR3 regions of human TCRbeta chains were analyzed by immunosequencing. The original pipeline was this. TCRs in the repertoires were matched against a reference library of SARS-CoV-2-specific TCRs that had been generated with the MIRA antigen-specificity platform. Breadth was defined as the fraction of unique TCRs that were SARS-CoV-2-associated. Depth was defined as the fraction of total T cells that were SARS-CoV-2-associated. Using the MIRA data, each spike-specific TCR was mapped to the spike region that the TCR reacts to and placed in a CD4 or CD8 class. Log10-transformed breadth and depth values were compared by one-way ANOVA with Sidak's multiple comparisons tests. Imported from immuneACCESS, the table was reduced by TCRdb to in-frame sequences with V and J called. These copies leave out some clones; in studies compared against another copy, an unresolved V gene accounts for under half, and the cause of the remainder is not known. V, J and clone size are those of that table, while D and trimming were read from the DNA. Present in this sample are over 110,000 clones, approximately 94% of which were seen just once. The ten largest account for around 5.4% of the sample.

This material consisted of peripheral blood, taken on day 0 of AZD1222 vaccination. The chain couples TRBV2 to TRBJ1-6; a tentative D call is TRBD1 (5 bases match). The sequence came from an adult in good health. The DNA sequence follows: TGTGCCAGCAGGGGAGGGGAGGACAATTCACCCCTCCACTTT. Translated, this is CASRGGEDNSPLHF.